Described below is a single TCR beta chain sequence and its context. The target antigen is unknown. V gave up 1 base and J gave up 2 bases, with 8 bases separating them. The CDR3 length is 15 residues. From germline, CDR1 is SGHDN and CDR2 FVKESK. This record belongs to a study of cytomegalovirus exposure and HLA in healthy donors. Vbeta (60) and Jbeta (13) primers were used in the PCR. This table comes from immunoSEQ multiplex PCR, and its TCRdb copy is limited to in-frame clones, with some not included. The sample lists 150,000 or so clones; around 80% were seen once. Study conclusions and caveats: As a later analysis showed, several of the most significant clusters appeared to be linked to common viral pathogens. A few CMV-associated chains were confirmed in vitro to be specific for CMV antigens. Earlier results showed most TCR beta V segments being productive about 87% or about 30% of the time. Accurate prediction of HLA-A and HLA-B alleles (for most subjects) was reportedly achieved from TCR beta sequences.

The receptor comes from a woman aged 40 to 49 in good health and CMV-seronegative. The chain is built from TRBV14 and TRBJ2-2; D remains ambiguous. The sample taken for sequencing was PBMCs. The CDR3 spells CASSQGVINTGELFF. The CDR3, as DNA: TGTGCCAGCAGCCAAGGAGTGATTAACACCGGGGAGCTGTTTTTT. Supplemented by reference TRBV14 and TRBJ2-2, the full variable domain reads EAGVTQFPSHSVIEKGQTVTLRCDPISGHDNLYWYRRVMGKEIKFLLHFVKESKQDESGMPNNRFLAERTGGTYSTLKVQPAELEDSGVYFCASSQGVINTGELFFGEGSRLTVL.